This entry lists 29 T cell receptor beta chains sequenced from one sample in a study of beta chain features in type 1 diabetes. Expressed TCRB transcripts got sequenced, as all isolated RNA was reverse transcribed. Generated by immunoSEQ multiplex PCR, the TCRdb table keeps only in-frame clones and is missing some. The sample has some 270,000 clones, 7.5% to 9.5% seen once. Sequenced sample: central memory CD4+ T cells from blood. Receptor source: a woman under 30 in good health.

V usage is TRBV7-2 and J usage is TRBJ2-3, with TRBD2 identical over 9 bases. This CDR3 has 15 residues. V trimming: 1 base; J trimming: 2 bases; junction bases outside the gene matches: 1. The germline CDR1 and CDR2 sequences are SGHTA and FQGNSA. The CDR3 nucleotides read TGTGCCAGCAGCTTAGAGGGACTAGCCACAGATACGCAGTATTTT. Translation: CASSLEGLATDTQYF.

This clone was seen more than once but under ten times. V and J are TRBV11-3 and TRBJ2-3, with TRBD2 matching over 9 bases. Germline V gene data show CDR1 as SGHNT and CDR2 as YENEEA. The CDR3 loop spans 16 amino acids. Germline trimming cut 5 bases from V and 6 bases from J; bases unmatched to any gene: 12. For the CDR3, the DNA is TGTGCCAGCAGCAGAAGAGCGGGAGGTAGCAGGGATACGCAGTATTTT. It yields the protein CASSRRAGGSRDTQYF.

Concerning this clone: Other DNA sequences in the sample encode the same CDR3. The chain uses TRBV20-1 and TRBJ2-1; D gene ambiguous. V gave up 3 bases and J gave up 6 bases, with 3 bases separating them. The CDR3 covers 10 residues. Germline V gene lookup returns CDR1 DFQATT and CDR2 SNEGSKA (reference sequence). CDR3 sequence (DNA): TGCAGTGCTAGGTCCAATGAGCAGTTCTTC. This encodes CSARSNEQFF.

This chain links TRBV19 with TRBJ2-1, with D unresolved. V was pared by 1 base and J by 7 bases, with 8 bases between. This CDR3 has 13 residues. Looked up from germline, CDR1 is LNHDA and CDR2 is SQIVND (reference sequence). The CDR3 spells CASSIGRVNEQFF. CDR3 nucleotides: TGTGCCAGTAGTATAGGACGGGTTAATGAGCAGTTCTTC.

This chain links TRBV4-1 with TRBJ2-7, with D unresolved. CDR1 is MGHRA and CDR2 is YSYEKL in the germline V gene. The V end was cut by 0 bases, the J end by 6 bases, with 9 bases between. This CDR3 spans 13 amino acids. CDR3 nucleotide sequence: TGCGCCAGCAGCCAAGAATTGGCGTCCGAGCAGTACGTC. Encoded protein: CASSQELASEQYV.

This clone was detected a few times. The rearrangement uses TRBV27 and TRBJ1-2; D not certain. The V end lost 5 bases, the J end lost 4 bases, and 14 bases lay between the germline ends. The CDR3 loop spans 14 amino acids. The germline V gene has CDR1 MNHEY and CDR2 SMNVEV (reference sequence). CDR3: CASSRLQAVYGYTF. The CDR3 DNA reads TGTGCCAGCAGTCGACTCCAAGCAGTCTATGGCTACACCTTC.

The chain is built from TRBV11-3 and TRBJ2-3; 7 nucleotides agree with TRBD1. The CDR3 extends over 14 amino acids. Germline-derived CDR1 and CDR2 are SGHNT and YENEEA. Trimming at V came to 5 bases and at J to 6 bases, leaving 8 bases not matched to a gene. The CDR3 coding sequence is TGTGCCAGCAGCCCACACAGGGGCGTGGATACGCAGTATTTT. This translates into CASSPHRGVDTQYF.

V is TRBV2 and J is TRBJ2-5; D is perhaps TRBD2 (7 bases). The CDR3 loop spans 14 amino acids. Germline V lookup: CDR1 SNHLY, CDR2 FYNNEI. Trimming cost V 3 bases and J 5 bases, with 13 bases left between them. CDR3 DNA: TGTGCCAGCAGTGACCGTGGCGGGGGCGAGACCCAGTACTTC. Amino acid sequence: CASSDRGGGETQYF.

This clone was picked up a small number of times. The rearrangement links TRBV30 to TRBJ1-1; D gene uncertain. The CDR3 contains 13 residues. The germline V gene has CDR1 GTSNPN and CDR2 SVGIG (reference sequence). Trimming left V 3 bases short and J 5 bases short, with 13 bases between. CDR3 in amino acids: CAWSRSSGTEAFF. In DNA, the CDR3 is TGTGCCTGGAGCAGATCATCGGGTACTGAAGCTTTCTTT.

The J gene is TRBJ2-5, the V gene TRBV18, with unresolved D. Germline CDR1 and CDR2: KGHSH and LQKENI. The CDR3 is made up of 15 amino acids. V was trimmed by 5 bases and J by 0 bases, leaving 13 bases between them. The CDR3 loop is CASSSLDGHQETQYF. CDR3 nucleotide sequence: TGTGCCAGCTCATCTCTCGACGGGCACCAAGAGACCCAGTACTTC.

The CDR3 nucleotides are TGCAGCGTTGTAGTACGGACTCCCTCTCGGTACGAGCAGTACGTC. This sequence encodes CSVVVRTPSRYEQYV. V gene TRBV29-1 combines with J gene TRBJ2-7, with TRBD2 as a possible D gene (5 bases). The V end was cut by 4 bases, the J end by 4 bases, with 20 bases between. Germline V gives CDR1 SQVTM, CDR2 ANQGSEA. This CDR3 has 15 amino acids.

V is TRBV6-1 and J is TRBJ1-1; unclear D gene. Deletions cut 0 bases from V and 1 base from J, with 9 bases between. Germline V CDR1 and CDR2: MNHNS, SASEGT. The CDR3 consists of 15 residues. CDR3 loop: CASSEAAAPNTEAFF. The CDR3 nucleotides read TGTGCCAGCAGTGAAGCGGCAGCCCCGAACACTGAAGCTTTCTTT.

J is TRBJ1-2 and V is TRBV19, with D possibly being TRBD1 (5 bases). Germline CDR1 LNHDA, CDR2 SQIVND (reference sequence). The length of the CDR3 is 16 residues. The ends were cut back, 0 bases at V and 2 bases at J, with 13 bases in the middle. This chain's CDR3 is CASSIDRPGLNYGYTF. The CDR3 region has the DNA TGTGCCAGTAGTATAGATAGACCGGGACTGAACTATGGCTACACCTTC.

The chain is built from TRBV7-2 and TRBJ2-7; the match to TRBD2 covers 9 bases. The CDR3 extends over 14 amino acids. Per germline, CDR1 SGHTA and CDR2 FQGNSA. With V trimmed by 1 base and J by 9 bases, 7 bases remained unmatched. The CDR3 DNA is TGTGCCAGCAGCTTAGATGAGGTAGCGGGAGTGCAGTACTTC. Amino acids: CASSLDEVAGVQYF.

V usage is TRBV18 and J usage is TRBJ2-7; TRBD2 might be the D (5 bases). CDR3 length: 14 amino acids. V lost 6 bases and J lost 6, with 18 bases in between. Germline-derived CDR1 and CDR2 are KGHSH and LQKENI. This CDR3 is CASSLSAGRGEQYF. The CDR3 DNA follows: TGTGCCAGCTCCCTCAGCGCGGGCAGAGGCGAGCAGTACTTC.

A few counts support this clone. This CDR3 is CASSPPDLGELFF. As DNA, the CDR3 is TGTGCCAGCTCACCACCTGATCTGGGGGAGCTGTTTTTT. The chain is built from TRBV18 and TRBJ2-2; no clear D. The CDR3 sequence is 13 residues long. V shed 0 bases and J shed 8 bases, with 7 bases lying between them. CDR1 and CDR2 (germline): KGHSH, LQKENI.

Remarks on this clone: A far more abundant clone sits one base away, making this likely a read error. Other DNA sequences in this specimen translate into the identical CDR3. This rearrangement joins TRBV28 to TRBJ1-5, with D hard to call. CDR1 is MDHEN and CDR2 is SYDVKM in the germline V gene. V was trimmed by 2 bases and J by 7 bases, leaving 9 bases between them. CDR3 size: 13 residues. As DNA, the CDR3 is TGTGCCAGCAGTTTAGAAGGGCAACAGCCCCAGCATTTT. Amino acids: CASSLEGQQPQHF.

This clone occurred many times. V gene TRBV5-1 combines with J gene TRBJ1-4; no reliable D call. CDR1 is SGHRS and CDR2 is YFSETQ in the germline V gene. V was cut by 1 base and J by 5 bases, with 12 bases left in between. The CDR3 spans 15 residues. CDR3: CASSLSVGLNEKLFF. CDR3 coding DNA: TGCGCCAGCAGCTTGTCCGTAGGGCTGAATGAAAAACTGTTTTTT.

This rearrangement joins TRBV7-9 to TRBJ2-5; D might be TRBD1 (5 bases). V lost 4 bases, J lost 1 base, and 16 bases lay in between. Germline V gene lookup returns CDR1 SEHNR and CDR2 FQNEAQ (reference sequence). CDR3 length equals 16 residues. Here the CDR3 DNA reads TGTGCCAGCAGCTCCCCCGTAATTCAGGGCCAAGAGACCCAGTACTTC. Translating gives CASSSPVIQGQETQYF.

This clone was counted between two and nine times. V usage is TRBV15 and J usage is TRBJ1-4; the D is unclear. CDR3 size: 12 residues. Germline V gene data show CDR1 as LNHNV and CDR2 as YYDKDF (reference sequence). Trimming shortened V by 5 bases and J by 11 bases, and 12 bases separated the two germline ends. Here the CDR3 DNA reads TGTGCCACCAGCCCAGGCCGTAGTAAACTGTTTTTT. Translated: CATSPGRSKLFF. Full variable domain (missing parts from reference TRBV15 and TRBJ1-4): DAMVIQNPRYQVTQFGKPVTLSCSQTLNHNVMYWYQQKSSQAPKLLFHYYDKDFNNEADTPDNFQSRRPNTSFCFLDIRSPGLGDTAMYLCATSPGRSKLFFGSGTQLSVL.

This clone was observed a handful of times. V and J are TRBV7-9 and TRBJ1-5; D might be TRBD1 (5 bases). The germline gives CDR1 SEHNR, CDR2 FQNEAQ (reference sequence). V was pared by 3 bases and J by 3 bases, with 9 bases between. CDR3 length: 14 residues. CDR3 in amino acids: CASSFSGNNQPQHF. CDR3 DNA sequence: TGTGCCAGCAGCTTTTCAGGGAACAATCAGCCCCAGCATTTT.

As regards this clone: A junction end diverges from the germline sequence, so it may reflect a read error. The chain employs TRBV11-3 and TRBJ1-1; D is undetermined. The CDR3 covers 14 residues. CDR1 is SGHNT, CDR2 YENEEA, per germline. CDR3: CASRLVSRWAEAFF. In nucleotides, the CDR3 is TGTGCCAGCAGATTAGTGTCCCGATGGGCTGAAGCTTTCTTT.

This chain connects TRBV5-1 to TRBJ2-3, with D maybe TRBD1 (5 bases). Trimming removed 3 bases from V and 4 bases from J, with 15 bases in between. CDR3 size: 15 residues. CDR1 and CDR2 from the germline V gene are SGHRS and YFSETQ. This CDR3 reads CASSSRGLGADTQYF. The CDR3 DNA is TGCGCCAGCAGCTCTCGTGGGCTAGGGGCAGATACGCAGTATTTT.

The table lists this clone with many counts. V gene TRBV5-1 combines with J gene TRBJ2-1, with 8 bases matching TRBD2. The CDR3 length is 14 residues. From germline, CDR1 is SGHRS and CDR2 YFSETQ. The trim removed 4 bases at V and 7 bases at J, leaving 7 bases unmatched. The CDR3: CASSQGSGGNEQFF. CDR3 DNA: TGCGCCAGCAGCCAGGGGAGCGGGGGAAATGAGCAGTTCTTC.

There are a few counts of this clone. The V and J genes are TRBV7-2 and TRBJ2-2; D possibly corresponds to TRBD1 (6 bases). This CDR3 spans 15 amino acids. Trimming left V 3 bases short and J 0 bases short, with 8 bases between. Germline V lookup: CDR1 SGHTA, CDR2 FQGNSA. The CDR3 bases are TGTGCCAGCAGCTTGACAGGTTCGAACACCGGGGAGCTGTTTTTT. Encoded protein: CASSLTGSNTGELFF.

This clone was observed a handful of times. V gene TRBV7-9 combines with J gene TRBJ2-3; 7 bases fit TRBD1. The V gene end was trimmed by 3 bases and the J gene end by 4 bases; junction bases not matched to a gene: 7. Per germline, CDR1 SEHNR and CDR2 FQNEAQ (reference sequence). This CDR3 has 15 residues. CDR3 in DNA: TGTGCCAGCAGCTTGGACAGGCGCAAGGCAGATACGCAGTATTTT. Its protein is CASSLDRRKADTQYF. Full variable domain (rest looked up from reference TRBV7-9 and TRBJ2-3): DTGVSQNPRHKITKRGQNVTFRCDPISEHNRLYWYRQTLGQGPEFLTYFQNEAQLEKSRLLSDRFSAERPKGSFSTLEIQRTEQGDSAMYLCASSLDRRKADTQYFGPGTRLTVL.

This clone was counted between two and nine times. The chain is built from TRBV7-2 and TRBJ2-6, with unresolved D. Germline values: CDR1 SGHTA, CDR2 FQGNSA. This CDR3 is built from 16 residues. Deletions cut 5 bases from V and 0 bases from J, with 11 bases between. This CDR3 is CASSIDRSSGANVLTF. The DNA for the CDR3 is TGTGCCAGCAGCATCGACCGAAGCTCTGGGGCCAACGTCCTGACTTTC.

This clone was seen a handful of times. The rearrangement uses TRBV9 and TRBJ2-5; 15 positions agree with TRBD2. Germline V CDR1 and CDR2: SGDLS, YYNGEE. The V and J ends lost 5 bases and 2 bases, in that order; junction bases with no gene match: 7. This CDR3 spans 17 amino acids. The CDR3 sequence: CASSSGTSGGIQETQYF. The CDR3 DNA sequence: TGTGCCAGCAGTTCCGGGACTAGCGGGGGGATTCAAGAGACCCAGTACTTC.

The chain employs TRBV5-1 and TRBJ1-2; D perhaps matches TRBD1 (5 bases). The V and J ends lost 1 base and 0 bases respectively, with 13 bases between them. The CDR3 runs to 16 residues. CDR1 and CDR2 from the germline V gene are SGHRS and YFSETQ. CDR3 protein: CASSLHSTGSNYGYTF. In DNA form, the CDR3 reads TGCGCCAGCAGCTTGCACTCTACAGGCTCTAACTATGGCTACACCTTC. Full variable domain (outside the CDR3, taken from reference TRBV5-1 and TRBJ1-2): KAGVTQTPRYLIKTRGQQVTLSCSPISGHRSVSWYQQTPGQGLQFLFEYFSETQRNKGNFPGRFSGRQFSNSRSEMNVSTLELGDSALYLCASSLHSTGSNYGYTFGSGTRLTVV.